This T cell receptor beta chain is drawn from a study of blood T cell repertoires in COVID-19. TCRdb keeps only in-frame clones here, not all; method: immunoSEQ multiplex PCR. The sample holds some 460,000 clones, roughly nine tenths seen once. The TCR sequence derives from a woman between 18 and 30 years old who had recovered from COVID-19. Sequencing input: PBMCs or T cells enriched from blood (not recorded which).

The CDR3 nucleotides are TGTGCCTGGACCCAGGGGCCGAACGATGAAAAACTGTTTTTT. Its translation is CAWTQGPNDEKLFF. V usage is TRBV30 and J usage is TRBJ1-4; D is possibly TRBD1 (6 bases). CDR3 size: 14 residues. Germline V CDR1 and CDR2: GTSNPN, SVGIG (reference sequence). V lost 4 bases to trimming and J lost 6 bases, with 15 bases between them.